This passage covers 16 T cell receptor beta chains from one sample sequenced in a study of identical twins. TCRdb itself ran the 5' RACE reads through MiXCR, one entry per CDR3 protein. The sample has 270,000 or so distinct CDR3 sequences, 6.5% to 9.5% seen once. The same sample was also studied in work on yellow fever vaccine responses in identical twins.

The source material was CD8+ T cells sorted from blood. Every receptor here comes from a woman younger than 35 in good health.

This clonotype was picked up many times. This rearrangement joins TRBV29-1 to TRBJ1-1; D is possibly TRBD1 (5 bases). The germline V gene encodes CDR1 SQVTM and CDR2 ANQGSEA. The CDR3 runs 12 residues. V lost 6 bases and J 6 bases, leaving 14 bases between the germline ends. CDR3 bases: TGCAGCGTGGGAGGGGAACACCCTGAAGCTTTCTTT. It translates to CSVGGEHPEAFF.

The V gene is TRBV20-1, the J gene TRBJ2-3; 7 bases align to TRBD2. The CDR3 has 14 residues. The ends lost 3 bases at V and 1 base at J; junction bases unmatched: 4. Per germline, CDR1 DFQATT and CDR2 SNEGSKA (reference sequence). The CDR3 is CSAREGGGTDTQYF. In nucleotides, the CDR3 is TGCAGTGCTAGGGAGGGAGGGGGCACAGATACGCAGTATTTT.

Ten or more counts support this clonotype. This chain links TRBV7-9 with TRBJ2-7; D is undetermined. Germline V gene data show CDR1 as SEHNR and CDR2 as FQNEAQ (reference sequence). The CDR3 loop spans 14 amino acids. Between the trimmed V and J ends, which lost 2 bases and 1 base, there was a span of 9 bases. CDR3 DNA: TGTGCCAGCAGCTTATTGGACGGATCCTACGAGCAGTACTTC. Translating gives CASSLLDGSYEQYF. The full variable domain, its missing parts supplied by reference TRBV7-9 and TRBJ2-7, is DTGVSQNPRHKITKRGQNVTFRCDPISEHNRLYWYRQTLGQGPEFLTYFQNEAQLEKSRLLSDRFSAERPKGSFSTLEIQRTEQGDSAMYLCASSLLDGSYEQYFGPGTRLTVT.

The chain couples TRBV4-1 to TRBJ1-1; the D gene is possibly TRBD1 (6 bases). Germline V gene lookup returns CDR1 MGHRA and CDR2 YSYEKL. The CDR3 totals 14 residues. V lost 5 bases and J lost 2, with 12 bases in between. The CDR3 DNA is TGCGCCAGCAGCGGCACGGGGGCTAACACTGAAGCTTTCTTT. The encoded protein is CASSGTGANTEAFF.

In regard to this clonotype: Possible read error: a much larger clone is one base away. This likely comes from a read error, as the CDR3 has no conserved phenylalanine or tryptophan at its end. The CDR3 nucleotides read TGTGCCAGCAGTTTCAGCCATACCGGGGCAGATACGCAGTATTCT. Protein sequence: CASSFSHTGADTQYS. V gene TRBV28 combines with J gene TRBJ2-3, with D possibly being TRBD2 (5 bases). This CDR3 contains 15 residues. Trimming cost V 3 bases and J 4 bases, with 14 bases left between them. Germline V gives CDR1 MDHEN, CDR2 SYDVKM.

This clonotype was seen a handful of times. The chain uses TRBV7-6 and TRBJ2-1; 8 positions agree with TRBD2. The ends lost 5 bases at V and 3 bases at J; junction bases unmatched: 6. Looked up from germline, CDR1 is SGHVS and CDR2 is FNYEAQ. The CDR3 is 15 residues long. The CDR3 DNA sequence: TGTGCCAGCAGCGCGCGGGGGGCGGACTACAATGAGCAGTTCTTC. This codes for CASSARGADYNEQFF. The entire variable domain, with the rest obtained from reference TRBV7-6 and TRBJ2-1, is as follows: GAGVSQSPRYKVTKRGQDVALRCDPISGHVSLYWYRQALGQGPEFLTYFNYEAQQDKSGLPNDRFSAERPEGSISTLTIQRTEQRDSAMYRCASSARGADYNEQFFGPGTRLTVL.

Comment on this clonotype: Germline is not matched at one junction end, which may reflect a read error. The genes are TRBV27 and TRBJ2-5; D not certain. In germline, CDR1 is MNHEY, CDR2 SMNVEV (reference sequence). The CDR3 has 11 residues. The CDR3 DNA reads TGTGTCAGCAGTTCGGGAGAGACCCAGTACTTC. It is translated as CVSSSGETQYF.

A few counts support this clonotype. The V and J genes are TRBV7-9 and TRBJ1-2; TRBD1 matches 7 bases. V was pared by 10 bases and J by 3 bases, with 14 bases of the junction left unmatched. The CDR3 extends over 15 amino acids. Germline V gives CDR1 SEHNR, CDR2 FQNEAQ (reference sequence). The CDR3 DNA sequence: TGTGCCATCTCGGGACAGTCGACCTCCCACTATGGCTACACCTTC. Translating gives CAISGQSTSHYGYTF.

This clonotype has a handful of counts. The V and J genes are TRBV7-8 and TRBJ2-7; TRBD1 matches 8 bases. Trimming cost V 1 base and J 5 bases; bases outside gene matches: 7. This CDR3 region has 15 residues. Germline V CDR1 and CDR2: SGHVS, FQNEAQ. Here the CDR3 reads CASSLVGDRSHEQYF. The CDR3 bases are TGTGCCAGCAGCTTAGTCGGGGACAGGTCCCACGAGCAGTACTTC.

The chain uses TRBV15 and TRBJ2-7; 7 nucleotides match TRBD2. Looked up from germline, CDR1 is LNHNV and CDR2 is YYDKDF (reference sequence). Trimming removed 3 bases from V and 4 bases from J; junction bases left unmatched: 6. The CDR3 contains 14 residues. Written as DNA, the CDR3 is TGTGCCACCAGCAGCCACAAACTAGCGTACGAGCAGTACTTC. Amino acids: CATSSHKLAYEQYF. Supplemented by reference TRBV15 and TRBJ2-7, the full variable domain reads DAMVIQNPRYQVTQFGKPVTLSCSQTLNHNVMYWYQQKSSQAPKLLFHYYDKDFNNEADTPDNFQSRRPNTSFCFLDIRSPGLGDTAMYLCATSSHKLAYEQYFGPGTRLTVT.

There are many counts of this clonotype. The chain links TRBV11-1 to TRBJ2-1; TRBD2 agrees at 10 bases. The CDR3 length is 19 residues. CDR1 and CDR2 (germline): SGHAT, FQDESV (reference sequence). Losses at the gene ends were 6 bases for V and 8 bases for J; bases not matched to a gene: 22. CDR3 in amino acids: CASRTEYPPQLAGEDEQFF. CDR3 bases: TGTGCCAGCAGAACAGAATACCCCCCCCAGCTAGCGGGAGAGGATGAGCAGTTCTTC.

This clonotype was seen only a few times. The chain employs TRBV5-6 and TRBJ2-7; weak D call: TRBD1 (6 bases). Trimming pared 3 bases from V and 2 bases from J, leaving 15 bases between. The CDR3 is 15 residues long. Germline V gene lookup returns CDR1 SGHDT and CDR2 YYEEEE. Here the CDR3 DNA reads TGTGCCAGCAGCTCGGAGGACAGTGGGACCTACGAGCAGTACTTC. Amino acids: CASSSEDSGTYEQYF.

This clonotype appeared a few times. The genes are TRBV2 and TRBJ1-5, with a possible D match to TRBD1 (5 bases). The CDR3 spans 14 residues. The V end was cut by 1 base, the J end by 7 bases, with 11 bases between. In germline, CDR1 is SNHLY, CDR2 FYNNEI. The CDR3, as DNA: TGTGCCAGCAGTGAAGATGGAGGGGTGCAGCCCCAGCATTTT. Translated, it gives CASSEDGGVQPQHF. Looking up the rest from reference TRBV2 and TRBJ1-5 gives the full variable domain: EPEVTQTPSHQVTQMGQEVILRCVPISNHLYFYWYRQILGQKVEFLVSFYNNEISEKSEIFDDQFSVERPDGSNFTLKIRSTKLEDSAMYFCASSEDGGVQPQHFGDGTRLSIL.

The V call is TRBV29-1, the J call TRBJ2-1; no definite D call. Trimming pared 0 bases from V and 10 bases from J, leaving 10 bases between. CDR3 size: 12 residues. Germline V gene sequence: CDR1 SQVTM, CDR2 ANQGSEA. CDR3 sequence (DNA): TGCAGCGTTGAAGATCTATCAGGAGAGCAGTTCTTC. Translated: CSVEDLSGEQFF.

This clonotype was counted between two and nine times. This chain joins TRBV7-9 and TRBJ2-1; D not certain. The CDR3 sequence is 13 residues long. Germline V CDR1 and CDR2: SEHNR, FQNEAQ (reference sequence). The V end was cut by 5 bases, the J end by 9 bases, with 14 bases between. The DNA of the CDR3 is TGTGCCAGCAGCCCACCGAGTGCTGTTGAGCAGTTCTTC. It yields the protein CASSPPSAVEQFF.

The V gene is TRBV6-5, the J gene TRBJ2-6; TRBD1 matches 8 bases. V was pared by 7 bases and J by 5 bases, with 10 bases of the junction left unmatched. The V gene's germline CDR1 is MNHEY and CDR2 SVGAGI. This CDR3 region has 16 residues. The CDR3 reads CASTFFRQGWANVLTF. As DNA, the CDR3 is TGTGCCAGCACTTTTTTTCGACAGGGGTGGGCCAACGTCCTGACTTTC.